This TCR beta chain derives from a study of T cells in women clearing cervical HPV infection. The V and J ends lost 1 base and 5 bases respectively, with 10 bases between them. Germline V CDR1 and CDR2: SGHDT, YYEEEE. CDR3 length: 13 amino acids. Average input was 1200 ng genomic DNA for immunoSEQ TCR beta CDR3 amplification. Method: immunoSEQ multiplex PCR; TCRdb's copy keeps in-frame clones and lacks some. The listing contains tens of thousands of clones. As concerns this clone: The CDR3 end lies 3 residues beyond the end of the read and is filled in from the germline J gene.

All donors had a single incident cervical HPV16 infection, not prevalent. MY09/MY11 PCR detected cervical HPV DNA; dot-blot assigned genotypes. The chain joins TRBV5-6 to TRBJ2-7, with D unclear. The clonotype comes from a woman between 18 and 70 years old with a cervical HPV16 infection that either progressed to CIN3+ or cleared (not recorded which). Input material: blood buffy coat. The part of the CDR3 DNA that was read is TGTGCCAGCAGCTTGAGAAACACCGACGAG. It is translated as CASSLRNTDE. The whole CDR3 region reads CASSLRNTDEQYF.